The 26 T cell receptor beta chains in this list originate from one sample, sequenced in a study of blood T cell repertoires in COVID-19. Produced via immunoSEQ multiplex PCR; TCRdb's table is partial and in-frame only. There are some 300,000 clones in the sample; around 89% occur only once, and 6.9% lies in the top ten. The sequencing sample was made of peripheral blood. The receptors here all came from a woman in her 30s who had recovered from COVID-19.

In its sample, this clone was seen many times. The identical CDR3 is also encoded by other nucleotide sequences in the sample. The chain carries TRBV4-1 and TRBJ1-5; D is possibly TRBD1 (5 bases). CDR1 is MGHRA, CDR2 YSYEKL, per germline. CDR3 size: 15 residues. V lost 0 bases and J lost 5, with 11 bases in between. The CDR3 nucleotides are TGCGCCAGCAGCCAAGAATCCGGGGGACATCAGCCCCAGCATTTT. Its translation: CASSQESGGHQPQHF.

As regards this clone: This same CDR3 is encoded by further DNA sequences in the sample. The V and J genes are TRBV10-3 and TRBJ2-7; D not certain. Trimming shortened V by 0 bases and J by 0 bases, and 9 bases separated the two germline ends. The germline V gene has CDR1 ENHRY and CDR2 SYGVKD. The CDR3 spans 15 residues. CDR3 loop: CAISESSGSSYEQYF. DNA of the CDR3: TGTGCCATCAGTGAGTCGAGTGGTAGCTCCTACGAGCAGTACTTC.

The V gene is TRBV6-2 or TRBV6-3, the J gene TRBJ2-5; weak D call: TRBD2 (6 bases). Germline assignment: CDR1 MNHEY and CDR2 SVGEGT. CDR3 length: 17 residues. Between the trimmed V and J ends, which lost 5 bases and 4 bases, there was a span of 23 bases. The CDR3 coding sequence is TGTGCCAGCAGTCACCTTAATCGACTAGATCGGCCAGAGACCCAGTACTTC. This gives the protein CASSHLNRLDRPETQYF.

The chain carries TRBV3-1 (or the pseudogene TRBV3-2) and TRBJ2-1; the match to TRBD2 covers 13 bases. V was pared by 0 bases and J by 9 bases, with 5 bases of the junction left unmatched. CDR3 length equals 16 residues. Germline V CDR1 and CDR2: LGHDT, YNNKEL (reference sequence). The CDR3, as DNA: TGTGCCAGCAGCCAAGATCTAACTAGCGGGGGGGGTGAGCAGTTCTTC. This encodes CASSQDLTSGGGEQFF.

This chain uses TRBV6-5 with TRBJ1-2; D might be TRBD1 (6 bases). Per the germline V gene, CDR1 is MNHEY and CDR2 is SVGAGI. The V end was cut by 2 bases, the J end by 4 bases, with 11 bases between. The CDR3 extends over 14 amino acids. The CDR3 protein is CASSYEGGGYGYTF. The CDR3 DNA sequence: TGTGCCAGCAGTTACGAGGGAGGGGGCTATGGCTACACCTTC.

The chain's CDR3 is CASSYQDRVGYEQYF. DNA for the CDR3: TGTGCCAGCAGTTACCAGGACAGGGTCGGCTACGAGCAGTACTTC. The chain joins TRBV6-6 to TRBJ2-7, with 8 bases lining up with TRBD1. J gave up 3 bases and V 2 bases, and 6 bases lay outside the gene matches. The CDR3 consists of 15 residues. Germline lookup yields CDR1 MNHNY and CDR2 SVGAGI (reference sequence).

This clone showed up just once. The V call is TRBV7-9, the J call TRBJ1-5, with D perhaps TRBD1 (5 bases). The CDR3 sequence is 15 residues long. With 4 bases removed from V and 0 bases from J, the gap between germline ends came to 10 bases. Germline V CDR1 and CDR2: SEHNR, FQNEAQ (reference sequence). The CDR3 reads CASSSTVFSNQPQHF. DNA for the CDR3: TGTGCCAGCAGCTCGACAGTATTTAGCAATCAGCCCCAGCATTTT.

The V and J genes are TRBV19 and TRBJ1-1; unclear D gene. From germline, CDR1 is LNHDA and CDR2 SQIVND (reference sequence). V lost 10 bases and J lost 2, with 14 bases in between. The CDR3 runs to 13 residues. CDR3 coding DNA: TGTGCCACCGCACAACAGCCTAACACTGAAGCTTTCTTT. Its translation is CATAQQPNTEAFF.

The chain employs TRBV27 and TRBJ2-7, with 7 nucleotides matching TRBD1. Germline V gene sequence: CDR1 MNHEY, CDR2 SMNVEV (reference sequence). V shed 2 bases and J 3 bases; nucleotides not matched to a gene: 4. This CDR3 has 14 amino acids. The CDR3 coding sequence is TGTGCCAGCAGTTTAGGGACAGCTTTCTACGAGCAGTACTTC. Its translation: CASSLGTAFYEQYF.

The chain is built from TRBV28 and TRBJ1-2; the D gene is possibly TRBD1 (6 bases). Germline CDR1 reads MDHEN; CDR2 reads SYDVKM. The CDR3 is 13 amino acids. V lost 4 bases and J lost 6, with 12 bases in between. The CDR3 here is CASSSQGEDGYTF. Written as DNA, the CDR3 is TGTGCCAGCAGTTCACAGGGAGAGGATGGCTACACCTTC.

This chain connects TRBV3-1 (or the pseudogene TRBV3-2) to TRBJ2-2; no definite D call. CDR1 and CDR2 from the germline V gene are LGHDT and YNNKEL (reference sequence). The CDR3 has 12 residues. Between the trimmed V and J ends, which lost 5 bases and 5 bases, there was a span of 6 bases. CDR3 region: CASSSKTGELFF. The CDR3 DNA sequence: TGTGCCAGCAGCTCCAAAACCGGGGAGCTGTTTTTT.

The V call is TRBV11-3, the J call TRBJ1-1; D is possibly TRBD1 (5 bases). This CDR3 is built from 14 residues. V shed 4 bases and J shed 5 bases, with 14 bases lying between them. The germline CDR1 and CDR2 sequences are SGHNT and YENEEA. The chain's CDR3 is CASSSQPGGTEAFF. The CDR3 nucleotides are TGTGCCAGCAGCTCCCAGCCCGGGGGGACTGAAGCTTTCTTT.

The rearrangement joins TRBV6-5 to TRBJ1-4; the D is unclear. The V end lost 10 bases, the J end lost 8 bases, and 11 bases lay between the germline ends. The CDR3 sequence is 11 residues long. The germline CDR1 and CDR2 sequences are MNHEY and SVGAGI. This chain's CDR3 is CATRDREKLFF. In DNA, the CDR3 is TGTGCCACGAGGGATCGGGAAAAACTGTTTTTT.

The gene calls are TRBV4-3 and TRBJ1-1; the match to TRBD1 covers 9 bases. J was trimmed by 3 bases and V by 7 bases; bases with no gene match: 9. The germline V gene encodes CDR1 LGHNA and CDR2 YSLEER. This CDR3 region has 15 residues. The CDR3 region has the DNA TGCGCCAGCAAGAGTTCGGGACAGGGACACACTGAAGCTTTCTTT. Translated, it gives CASKSSGQGHTEAFF.

The V and J genes are TRBV12-5 and TRBJ1-2; 10 bases align to TRBD1. Germline CDR1 LGHNT, CDR2 FRNRAP. The CDR3 totals 15 residues. V lost 3 bases and J lost 5; bases outside the gene matches: 6. The CDR3 sequence: CASGFAGDRGYGYTF. CDR3 coding DNA: TGTGCTAGTGGTTTTGCAGGGGACAGGGGATATGGCTACACCTTC.

The rearrangement links TRBV7-8 to TRBJ1-2, with D tentatively TRBD1 (6 bases). This CDR3 contains 14 residues. Trimming left V 1 base short and J 6 bases short, with 12 bases between. Germline-derived CDR1 and CDR2 are SGHVS and FQNEAQ. The CDR3 DNA reads as TGTGCCAGCAGCTTAGGTGCAGGGGTCGATGGCTACACCTTC. Encoded protein: CASSLGAGVDGYTF.

The chain couples TRBV5-1 to TRBJ1-6, with 9 bases lining up with TRBD1. CDR1 SGHRS and CDR2 YFSETQ come from the germline V gene. Trimming took 0 bases from V and 9 from J; bases not matched to a gene: 4. The CDR3 totals 15 residues. The DNA for the CDR3 is TGCGCCAGCAGCTTGGACAGGGGGCGGGTTTCACCCCTCCACTTT. It is translated as CASSLDRGRVSPLHF.

CDR3 in amino acids: CASSFWAVTNYGYTF. The CDR3 bases are TGTGCCAGCAGCTTTTGGGCAGTCACTAACTATGGCTACACCTTC. The V and J genes are TRBV5-6 and TRBJ1-2, with unresolved D. The CDR3 is 15 amino acids. Trimming stripped 2 bases from V and 0 bases from J, with 11 bases between. Germline CDR1 is SGHDT and CDR2 is YYEEEE.

V and J are TRBV4-1 and TRBJ1-1; D remains unclear. Germline CDR1 MGHRA, CDR2 YSYEKL. The length of the CDR3 is 11 residues. Trimming removed 0 bases at V and 11 bases at J, with 7 bases between. The CDR3 reads CASSQDLRAFF. As DNA, the CDR3 is TGCGCCAGCAGCCAAGATCTGAGGGCTTTCTTT.

The chain carries TRBV10-3 and TRBJ2-1; 7 positions agree with TRBD1. This CDR3 has 16 residues. Germline loops: CDR1 ENHRY, CDR2 SYGVKD. The V gene end was trimmed by 2 bases and the J gene end by 5 bases; junction bases not matched to a gene: 9. The CDR3 coding sequence is TGTGCCATCAGTGAGCCCGACAGGGTCGACCACAATGAGCAGTTCTTC. Translating it yields CAISEPDRVDHNEQFF.

The chain joins TRBV5-1 to TRBJ1-1; D gene unclear. The CDR3 has 14 amino acids. Per germline, CDR1 SGHRS and CDR2 YFSETQ. V shed 1 base and J shed 0 bases, with 7 bases lying between them. CDR3 protein: CASSLQAMNTEAFF. CDR3 DNA: TGCGCCAGCAGCTTGCAGGCTATGAACACTGAAGCTTTCTTT.

The chain links TRBV7-2 to TRBJ1-3; tentatively, D is TRBD1 (5 bases). This CDR3 has 13 residues. Germline V gene sequence: CDR1 SGHTA, CDR2 FQGNSA. Trimming pared 2 bases from V and 8 bases from J, leaving 10 bases between. The CDR3 sequence is CASSLSGGDTIYF. The CDR3, as DNA: TGTGCCAGCAGCTTAAGTGGGGGGGACACCATATATTTT.

V gene TRBV6-2 or TRBV6-3 combines with J gene TRBJ1-5; possible D gene TRBD1, 6 bases. V was shortened by 4 bases and J by 7 bases, with 14 bases between the two germline ends. The V gene's germline CDR1 is MNHEY and CDR2 SVGEGT. The CDR3 is 14 amino acids. The CDR3: CASSSQGRRQPQHF. CDR3 DNA: TGTGCCAGCAGTTCCCAGGGGCGGCGGCAGCCCCAGCATTTT.

The V and J genes are TRBV6-5 and TRBJ1-5; no reliable D call. Germline CDR1 MNHEY, CDR2 SVGAGI. V was trimmed by 5 bases and J by 3 bases, leaving 8 bases between them. CDR3 length equals 13 residues. The CDR3 nucleotides read TGTGCCAGCAGTCGCCACATCAATCAGCCCCAGCATTTT. It codes for CASSRHINQPQHF.

CDR3 coding DNA: TGTGCCAGCATCGGACTAGCGGCTAGCACAGATACGCAGTATTTT. Protein product: CASIGLAASTDTQYF. J is TRBJ2-3 and V is TRBV6-5, with 10 bases that match TRBD2. Germline-derived CDR1 and CDR2 are MNHEY and SVGAGI. V lost 7 bases, J lost 0 bases, and 4 bases stayed unmatched. There are 15 residues in the CDR3.

This clone has only a few counts. At one of its ends the junction is not consistent with the germline gene, which may arise from a read error. The chain couples TRBV6-2 or TRBV6-3 to TRBJ2-5, with D uncertain. Per germline, CDR1 MNHEY and CDR2 SVGEGT. This CDR3 region has 13 residues. Written as DNA, the CDR3 is TGTGCCAGCAGCTACTCTCGCGCAGGGACCCAGTACTTC. It translates to CASSYSRAGTQYF.